This T cell receptor beta chain was profiled in a study of response to subunit inactivated influenza vaccine (dated by TCRdb to 2017 to 2018). In terms of the full investigation: To follow how T cells responded to a trivalent subunit inactivated influenza vaccine, the researchers relied on deep quantitative profiling of the T cell receptor repertoire.

Library preparation employed RT-PCR. The instrument was an Illumina HiSeq 2500. TCRdb cleaned the public reads at Q25 with fastp, built clones with MiXCR and kept in-frame beta chains. All rows with the same CDR3 protein become a single entry with the most common DNA and genes. The sample table lists 500,000 to 550,000 distinct CDR3 sequences, approximately 22% of them with a count of one. The ten largest clones capture about 2.8% of the sample. The paper as a whole reports these results and caveats: It was suggested by the authors that each seasonal influenza vaccination may recruit only a limited number of new T cells.

With respect to this clonotype: The target of this receptor is not known. Per-base qualities were not stored, and no clone one base away is much larger.

The CDR3, cysteine through phenylalanine, is 15 amino acids long. Only the CDR3 portion is preserved as DNA: 45 bases, with reading frame beginning at the first base. Looking up the germline V gene yields CDR1 MDHEN and CDR2 SYDVKM. Relative to germline, V is missing 6 bases and J is missing 0 bases, with 6 bases of the junction outside any gene match. This sample was shared with a second study, whose subject was T cells expressing NK-cell markers. The second paper states: TCR beta cDNA libraries were prepared using 5'RACE template switching, which introduced a universal primer site and unique molecular identifiers. In sorted CD3+CD56+NKG2C+, CD3+CD56+NKG2C- and CD3+CD56-NKG2C+ T-cell subsets from 7 to 9 donors, TCR beta-chain repertoires were profiled. Among the eight sequenced donors, seven were HCMV-seropositive and one was HCMV-seronegative. To restrict sorting to alphabetaTCR-expressing T cells, an anti-gammadeltaTCR antibody was added in several experiments. In several donors, the dominant CD3+CD56+NKG2C+ clonotypes were among the top 10 CD8+ clonotypes and accounted for about 1.0-7.5% of CD8+ T cells. Those dominant clonotypes were again the most abundant among CD3+CD56-NKG2C+ cells in several donors, at 28.3-60.1%. It remained unclear whether the expanded NKG2C-expressing T cell clones were specific for HCMV antigens. All eight donors whose samples were sequenced were randomly selected healthy volunteers, three of them men and five women. A commercial ELISA kit detecting HCMV-specific IgG in serum was used to determine HCMV serostatus. Ficoll density gradient centrifugation was used to isolate peripheral blood mononuclear cells from blood. Using Miltenyi isolation kits, CD4+ and CD8+ T cells were isolated from PBMC through magnetic immunoseparation. Synthesis of cDNA was primed from the TCR beta constant segment and was followed by two consecutive PCR amplification steps. Illumina HiSeq 2000/2500, MiSeq or NextSeq was used to sequence libraries as 2 x 150 bp reads. Reads were demultiplexed and grouped by UMI with MIGEC, and clonotypes were assembled and quantified with MiTCR. To exclude erroneous sequences, any TCR cDNA sequence not supported by at least two reads was discarded. The tcR package was used for downstream repertoire analysis, and clonotypes were matched across fractions by CDR3 nucleotide sequence plus V segment. Antigen specificity was annotated against VDJdb with VDJmatch, allowing one amino acid substitution in CDR3.

This chain joins TRBV28 to TRBJ2-5, with 8 bases matching TRBD2. The sequence came from a man aged 50-59 years who received an inactivated influenza vaccine. Donor details come from another sample of the same person, matched by shared clones. Source: CD4+ T cells sorted from PBMCs, taken 11 to 12 days after vaccination. The CDR3 reads as follows: CASSSAGENQETQYF. The bases are TGTGCCAGCAGCTCAGCGGGGGAGAACCAAGAGACCCAGTACTTC. Reference TRBV28 and TRBJ2-5 genes cover what lies past the CDR3, so the full variable domain is DVKVTQSSRYLVKRTGEKVFLECVQDMDHENMFWYRQDPGLGLRLIYFSYDVKMKEKGDIPEGYSVSREKKERFSLILESASTNQTSMYLCASSSAGENQETQYFGPGTRLLVL.